These 32 T cell receptor beta chains were all obtained from the same sample, sequenced in a study of blood T cell repertoires in COVID-19. Generated by immunoSEQ multiplex PCR, the TCRdb table keeps only in-frame clones and is missing some. The sample consists of approximately 330,000 clones, about 90% of them appearing once. Sequenced material: PBMCs or T cells enriched from blood (not recorded which). Every receptor here comes from a woman aged 25-40 years who had recovered from COVID-19.

V gene TRBV27 combines with J gene TRBJ2-1, with 12 bases fitting TRBD2. V lost 5 bases to trimming and J lost 10 bases; unmatched junction nucleotides: 6. Germline-derived CDR1 and CDR2 are MNHEY and SMNVEV (reference sequence). The CDR3 sequence is 14 residues long. CDR3 in amino acids: CASSGLAGLREQFF. In nucleotides, the CDR3 is TGTGCCAGCAGTGGACTAGCGGGATTGCGCGAGCAGTTCTTC.

This rearrangement joins TRBV6-2 or TRBV6-3 to TRBJ1-5, with D possibly being TRBD1 (5 bases). The germline V gene encodes CDR1 MNHEY and CDR2 SVGEGT. V lost 2 bases to trimming and J lost 2 bases, with 16 bases between them. The CDR3 covers 17 residues. CDR3: CASSYPRQGSRNQPQHF. The CDR3 bases are TGTGCCAGCAGTTACCCGAGGCAGGGATCTCGCAATCAGCCCCAGCATTTT.

In DNA, the CDR3 is TGTGCCAGCAGCGTCATTCGGGACAGATCTCAATGGACCAAAAACATTCAGTACTTC. Translation: CASSVIRDRSQWTKNIQYF. This chain connects TRBV11-2 to TRBJ2-4; 7 nucleotides match TRBD1. This CDR3 spans 19 amino acids. J gave up 2 bases and V 5 bases, and 18 bases lay outside the gene matches. Germline values: CDR1 SGHAT, CDR2 FQNNGV.

V is TRBV21-1 and J is TRBJ1-2. TRBV21-1 constitutes a pseudogene. The CDR3 runs 14 residues. The CDR3 loop is CASGKKPVSYGYTF. The CDR3 DNA is TGTGCCAGCGGTAAAAAACCTGTGAGCTATGGCTACACCTTC.

This chain joins TRBV9 and TRBJ2-1, with D unresolved. Trimming pared 0 bases from V and 5 bases from J, leaving 6 bases between. The germline V gene encodes CDR1 SGDLS and CDR2 YYNGEE. This CDR3 region has 13 residues. CDR3: CASSVVNHNEQFF. The CDR3 DNA is TGTGCCAGCAGCGTAGTTAATCACAATGAGCAGTTCTTC.

This chain joins TRBV4-1 and TRBJ2-5, with a weak D call TRBD1 (5 bases). V lost 0 bases to trimming and J lost 1 base, with 12 bases between them. The CDR3 has 16 amino acids. Germline CDR1 and CDR2: MGHRA and YSYEKL. The CDR3 here is CASSQEGRVGQETQYF. In DNA form, the CDR3 reads TGCGCCAGCAGCCAAGAAGGCAGGGTGGGCCAAGAGACCCAGTACTTC.

The J gene is TRBJ2-7, the V gene TRBV29-1; D perhaps matches TRBD2 (5 bases). Trimming took 2 bases from V and 0 from J, leaving 8 bases between them. This CDR3 region has 13 residues. Germline V gene lookup returns CDR1 SQVTM and CDR2 ANQGSEA. CDR3 sequence: CSVEYEGSYEQYF. For the CDR3, the DNA is TGCAGCGTTGAATATGAGGGCTCCTACGAGCAGTACTTC.

This chain joins TRBV28 and TRBJ1-4; D is uncertain. The length of the CDR3 is 14 residues. CDR1 and CDR2 (germline): MDHEN, SYDVKM. V lost 9 bases and J lost 0, with 11 bases in between. In DNA form, the CDR3 reads TGTGCCAGTAGACACCCAACAACTAATGAAAAACTGTTTTTT. It encodes CASRHPTTNEKLFF.

This chain connects TRBV6-2 or TRBV6-3 to TRBJ2-5; D possibly corresponds to TRBD2 (6 bases). Germline lookup yields CDR1 MNHEY and CDR2 SVGEGT. The V and J ends lost 2 bases and 2 bases respectively, with 12 bases between them. This CDR3 has 15 amino acids. This CDR3 reads CASSYTGTEQETQYF. The CDR3 DNA reads TGTGCCAGCAGTTACACCGGGACTGAACAAGAGACCCAGTACTTC.

The chain carries TRBV25-1 and TRBJ2-1; TRBD1 matches 8 bases. This CDR3 comprises 14 residues. Germline V CDR1 and CDR2: MGHDK, SYGVNS. V lost 4 bases to trimming and J lost 4 bases; unmatched junction nucleotides: 3. CDR3 coding DNA: TGTGCCAGCAGTGGCCGGGACAGGTACAATGAGCAGTTCTTC. The encoded protein is CASSGRDRYNEQFF.

This clone was found once. The genes are TRBV20-1 and TRBJ1-2; a possible D gene is TRBD1 (5 bases). This CDR3 has 11 residues. V lost 6 bases, J lost 7 bases, and 12 bases lay in between. The germline V gene encodes CDR1 DFQATT and CDR2 SNEGSKA (reference sequence). The CDR3: CSAQPQVGYTF. The CDR3 DNA reads TGCAGTGCCCAACCACAGGTTGGCTACACCTTC.

V gene TRBV14 combines with J gene TRBJ1-2; the D gene is possibly TRBD1 (6 bases). The CDR3 has 13 residues. The germline V and J ends were trimmed by 0 bases and 12 bases, with 14 bases remaining between them. CDR1 is SGHDN, CDR2 FVKESK, per germline. CDR3 sequence: CASSQDLRAGDTF. The DNA for the CDR3 is TGTGCCAGCAGCCAAGATTTGAGGGCAGGGGACACCTTC. The full variable domain, completed using reference TRBV14 and TRBJ1-2, is EAGVTQFPSHSVIEKGQTVTLRCDPISGHDNLYWYRRVMGKEIKFLLHFVKESKQDESGMPNNRFLAERTGGTYSTLKVQPAELEDSGVYFCASSQDLRAGDTFGSGTRLTVV.

This clone came up once. The J gene is TRBJ2-1, the V gene TRBV5-4; TRBD2 matches 7 bases. The CDR3 extends over 11 amino acids. J lost 9 bases, V lost 9 bases, and 6 bases had no gene match. Germline values: CDR1 SGHNT, CDR2 YYREEE (reference sequence). This chain's CDR3 is CANGLGGEQFF. The CDR3 nucleotides read TGTGCCAACGGACTAGGTGGTGAGCAGTTCTTC. The full variable domain, completed using reference TRBV5-4 and TRBJ2-1, is ETGVTQSPTHLIKTRGQQVTLRCSSQSGHNTVSWYQQALGQGPQFIFQYYREEENGRGNFPPRFSGLQFPNYSSELNVNALELDDSALYLCANGLGGEQFFGPGTRLTVL.

This clone showed up just once. The genes are TRBV7-2 and TRBJ2-6; the D is unclear. The V end lost 2 bases, the J end lost 4 bases, and 12 bases lay between the germline ends. The CDR3 spans 16 residues. The V gene's germline CDR1 is SGHTA and CDR2 FQGNSA. The CDR3, as DNA: TGTGCCAGCAGCTTAACCCGGAGTTCCGGGGCCAACGTCCTGACTTTC. This sequence encodes CASSLTRSSGANVLTF.

As concerns this clone: The sample holds other DNA sequences that translate to the same CDR3. This chain joins TRBV7-9 and TRBJ1-2, with no clear D. The germline CDR1 and CDR2 sequences are SEHNR and FQNEAQ (reference sequence). Trimming pared 1 base from V and 8 bases from J, leaving 8 bases between. The CDR3 is made up of 12 amino acids. Written as DNA, the CDR3 is TGTGCCAGCAGCTTAGAAGCGGGCGGCTACACCTTC. As protein: CASSLEAGGYTF.

The rearrangement uses TRBV6-1 and TRBJ2-7; D possibly corresponds to TRBD1 (5 bases). Germline values: CDR1 MNHNS, CDR2 SASEGT. This CDR3 has 12 amino acids. V lost 10 bases, J lost 5 bases, and 15 bases lay in between. CDR3 residues: CATLRDSDEQYF. The CDR3 region has the DNA TGTGCCACCCTAAGAGACAGCGACGAGCAGTACTTC.

In its sample, this clone was seen a few times. V is TRBV7-2 and J is TRBJ1-2; D unresolved. Germline V gene data show CDR1 as SGHTA and CDR2 as FQGNSA. The ends were cut back, 7 bases at V and 3 bases at J, with 9 bases in the middle. The CDR3 is 12 residues long. CDR3 amino acids: CASTAEDYGYTF. For the CDR3, the DNA is TGTGCCAGCACCGCAGAAGACTATGGCTACACCTTC. Drawing the rest from reference TRBV7-2 and TRBJ1-2, the complete variable domain is GAGVSQSPSNKVTEKGKDVELRCDPISGHTALYWYRQSLGQGLEFLIYFQGNSAPDKSGLPSDRFSAERTGGSVSTLTIQRTQQEDSAVYLCASTAEDYGYTFGSGTRLTVV.

The genes are TRBV7-9 and TRBJ2-1; 9 nucleotides match TRBD2. The CDR3 consists of 17 residues. J gave up 0 bases and V 1 base, and 4 bases lay outside the gene matches. Per the germline V gene, CDR1 is SEHNR and CDR2 is FQNEAQ (reference sequence). DNA for the CDR3: TGTGCCAGCAGCTTAGTCCCACTAGCGGGCTCCTACAATGAGCAGTTCTTC. Its translation: CASSLVPLAGSYNEQFF. The full variable domain, in which reference TRBV7-9 and TRBJ2-1 provide the parts outside the CDR3, is DTGVSQNPRHKITKRGQNVTFRCDPISEHNRLYWYRQTLGQGPEFLTYFQNEAQLEKSRLLSDRFSAERPKGSFSTLEIQRTEQGDSAMYLCASSLVPLAGSYNEQFFGPGTRLTVL.

The chain combines TRBV19 with TRBJ1-1; D is unresolved. Germline CDR1 LNHDA, CDR2 SQIVND (reference sequence). V was cut by 0 bases and J by 1 base, with 6 bases left in between. There are 14 residues in the CDR3. In DNA form, the CDR3 reads TGTGCCAGTAGTATAGAGCGCGGGAACACTGAAGCTTTCTTT. Translation gives CASSIERGNTEAFF.

The chain employs TRBV9 and TRBJ2-1, with 14 bases identical to TRBD2. This CDR3 is built from 19 residues. The ends lost 3 bases at V and 4 bases at J; junction bases unmatched: 12. CDR1 and CDR2 (germline): SGDLS, YYNGEE. The CDR3 here is CASSAILTSGRALYNEQFF. The CDR3 coding sequence is TGTGCCAGCAGCGCCATATTGACTAGCGGGAGGGCCTTGTACAATGAGCAGTTCTTC.

V gene TRBV11-2 combines with J gene TRBJ2-2; 8 bases map to TRBD1. Germline CDR1 and CDR2: SGHAT and FQNNGV. V was clipped by 4 bases and J by 5 bases; unmatched bases: 18. The CDR3 totals 19 residues. Written as DNA, the CDR3 is TGTGCCAGCAGCTCAATCAACAAGGACAGGGTGGTGAGAACCGGGGAGCTGTTTTTT. Translation: CASSSINKDRVVRTGELFF.

The chain recombines TRBV4-1 with TRBJ1-1, with a tentative D call TRBD1 (6 bases). This CDR3 comprises 19 residues. CDR1 and CDR2 (germline): MGHRA, YSYEKL. V was clipped by 4 bases and J by 3 bases, with 27 bases between them. In DNA form, the CDR3 reads TGCGCCAGCAGCCGATGGGCCACCGGACAGCTCGATCCTCACACTGAAGCTTTCTTT. This translates into CASSRWATGQLDPHTEAFF.

The chain is built from TRBV16 and TRBJ1-1, with D perhaps TRBD1 (6 bases). Trimming removed 2 bases from V and 5 bases from J, with 12 bases in between. Germline V gene data show CDR1 as KGHSY and CDR2 as FQNENV. This CDR3 spans 14 amino acids. CDR3 sequence: CASSQLGRGTEAFF. CDR3 DNA: TGTGCCAGCAGCCAACTGGGGAGGGGGACTGAAGCTTTCTTT.

The chain carries TRBV14 and TRBJ2-5; possible D gene TRBD2, 6 bases. This CDR3 has 15 amino acids. V lost 0 bases to trimming and J lost 4 bases, with 12 bases between them. Germline lookup yields CDR1 SGHDN and CDR2 FVKESK. CDR3 protein: CASSQDHLGGETQYF. The CDR3 DNA reads as TGTGCCAGCAGCCAAGATCATCTCGGGGGAGAGACCCAGTACTTC.

The chain links TRBV9 to TRBJ1-2, with TRBD1 as a possible D gene (5 bases). The CDR3 sequence is 15 residues long. Trimming took 4 bases from V and 5 from J, leaving 18 bases between them. The germline V gene has CDR1 SGDLS and CDR2 YYNGEE. The CDR3 loop reads CASSSPEAGYYGYTF. The CDR3 DNA reads as TGTGCCAGCAGCTCCCCAGAGGCAGGGTATTATGGCTACACCTTC.

The chain joins TRBV7-9 to TRBJ2-7; perhaps TRBD1 as D (6 bases). V lost 2 bases and J lost 1, with 18 bases in between. The CDR3 is 17 residues long. Germline CDR1 SEHNR, CDR2 FQNEAQ (reference sequence). The CDR3: CASSLRASRGSSYEQYF. As DNA, the CDR3 is TGTGCCAGCAGCTTACGTGCCTCCAGGGGAAGTTCCTACGAGCAGTACTTC.

This clone was seen a single time. This chain joins TRBV6-5 and TRBJ1-1, with 9 bases aligning to TRBD1. The ends lost 5 bases at V and 5 bases at J; junction bases unmatched: 9. This CDR3 contains 15 residues. Germline lookup yields CDR1 MNHEY and CDR2 SVGAGI. CDR3 sequence (DNA): TGTGCCAGCAGTCTCTCACAGGGGGCCGGGACTGAAGCTTTCTTT. Residues: CASSLSQGAGTEAFF.

V gene TRBV18 combines with J gene TRBJ1-4; D is perhaps TRBD1 (6 bases). CDR1 is KGHSH and CDR2 is LQKENI in the germline V gene. The ends were cut back, 4 bases at V and 5 bases at J, with 17 bases in the middle. The CDR3 contains 16 residues. The CDR3 nucleotides are TGTGCCAGCTCACTACAGGGAGGGAACGGGAATGAAAAACTGTTTTTT. Its translation is CASSLQGGNGNEKLFF.

V and J are TRBV28 and TRBJ1-4; TRBD1 matches at 7 bases. The CDR3 runs 16 residues. The junction had 8 bases not matched to a gene; V was cut back by 3 bases and J by 4 bases. Germline loops: CDR1 MDHEN, CDR2 SYDVKM. The CDR3, as DNA: TGTGCCAGCAGTTTGTTTTTGGGACAGATTAATGAAAAACTGTTTTTT. Translating gives CASSLFLGQINEKLFF.

In this sample, this clone turned up once. The chain couples TRBV27 to TRBJ1-5, with a possible D match to TRBD1 (6 bases). Looked up from germline, CDR1 is MNHEY and CDR2 is SMNVEV (reference sequence). With 5 bases removed from V and 0 bases from J, the gap between germline ends came to 17 bases. The CDR3 extends over 17 amino acids. CDR3 sequence reads: CASSPKQGGYSNQPQHF. The CDR3 DNA reads as TGTGCCAGCAGTCCGAAACAGGGCGGGTATAGCAATCAGCCCCAGCATTTT.

J is TRBJ2-1 and V is TRBV28; D possibly corresponds to TRBD2 (6 bases). Germline V gene sequence: CDR1 MDHEN, CDR2 SYDVKM. There are 15 residues in the CDR3. The V end lost 6 bases, the J end lost 8 bases, and 20 bases lay between the germline ends. CDR3 DNA sequence: TGTGCCAGCAGACAGACTAGGGGAGATTGGGATGAGCAGTTCTTC. Encoded protein: CASRQTRGDWDEQFF.

This chain links TRBV6-4 with TRBJ1-2; weak D call: TRBD1 (5 bases). Per germline, CDR1 MRHNA and CDR2 SNTAGT. The CDR3 length is 15 residues. V shed 6 bases and J shed 0 bases, with 14 bases lying between them. CDR3 coding DNA: TGTGCCAGCAGCGAACAGGCAGGATCTAACTATGGCTACACCTTC. It translates to CASSEQAGSNYGYTF.